This section outlines one T cell receptor beta chain sequence together with its context. Since a much larger clone is just one base distant, this may be a read error. This sample is drawn from a study of Graves' ophthalmopathy and Graves' hyperthyroidism. The CDR3 is 13 amino acids. Researchers took RNA transcripts and amplified TCR beta CDR3 regions from them. Scientists carried out first-round RT-PCR using HTBI primers and then a second-round multiplex PCR. TCRdb used MiXCR to reprocess the multiplex PCR reads, holding one entry per CDR3 protein. Of about half a million distinct CDR3 sequences listed, 13% to 15% are singletons.

Sequenced sample: blood. The chain has TRBV12-3 or TRBV12-4 and TRBJ1-2, with 7 bases matching TRBD1. This sequence was found in a woman younger than 45 with Graves' ophthalmopathy. The CDR3 protein is CASRSGTAYGFTF. For the CDR3, the DNA is TGTGCCAGCAGGTCCGGGACAGCGTATGGCTTCACCTTC.